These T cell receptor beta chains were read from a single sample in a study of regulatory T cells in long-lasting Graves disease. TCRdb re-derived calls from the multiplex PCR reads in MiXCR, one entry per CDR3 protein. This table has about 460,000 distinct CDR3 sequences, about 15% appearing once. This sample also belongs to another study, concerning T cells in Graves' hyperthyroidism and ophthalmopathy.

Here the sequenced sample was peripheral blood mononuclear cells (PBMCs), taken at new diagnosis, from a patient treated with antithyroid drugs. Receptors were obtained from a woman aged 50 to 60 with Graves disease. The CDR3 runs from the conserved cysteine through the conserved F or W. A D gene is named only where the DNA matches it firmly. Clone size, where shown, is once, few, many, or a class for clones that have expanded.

CDR3nt: TGTGCCAGCAGTACCGCCTTCGGGGAACCTTACGAGCAGTACTTC; CDR3aa: CASSTAFGEPYEQYF; j_gene: TRBJ2-7; d_gene: .; abundance: few; v_gene: TRBV6-1
CDR3nt: TGTGCCAGTAGTATAGTCGGAGACACTCATGGCTACACCTTC; CDR3aa: CASSIVGDTHGYTF; j_gene: TRBJ1-2; d_gene: .; abundance: .; v_gene: TRBV19
CDR3nt: TGTGCCAGCAGTGCGATTAGCGGTCCTCAAGAGACCCAGTACTTC; CDR3aa: CASSAISGPQETQYF; j_gene: TRBJ2-5; d_gene: .; abundance: many; v_gene: TRBV2
CDR3nt: TGTGCCAGCAGCCCTCGGTCCACTTCGCGAAACACCATATATTTT; CDR3aa: CASSPRSTSRNTIYF; j_gene: TRBJ1-3; d_gene: .; abundance: .; v_gene: TRBV7-9
CDR3nt: TGCGCCAGCAGCCAAGATCAAGGGGGCCGACAGCCCCAGCATTTT; CDR3aa: CASSQDQGGRQPQHF; j_gene: TRBJ1-5; d_gene: TRBD1; abundance: .; v_gene: TRBV4-1
CDR3nt: TGTGCCAGCAGCTTTCAATCGAGGACAGGGGCTTCGTGGGATGGCTACACCTTC; CDR3aa: CASSFQSRTGASWDGYTF; j_gene: TRBJ1-2; d_gene: TRBD1; abundance: .; v_gene: TRBV5-6
CDR3nt: TGTGCCAGCAGTGAATATCTGTTGCGGGAGGGCCCTCCCGCGCAGTATTTT; CDR3aa: CASSEYLLREGPPAQYF; j_gene: TRBJ2-3; d_gene: TRBD2; abundance: many; v_gene: TRBV25-1
CDR3nt: TGTGCCAGCAGTACGGGGACTAGCGGGAGGGCCAAGTTCTTC; CDR3aa: CASSTGTSGRAKFF; j_gene: TRBJ2-1; d_gene: TRBD2; abundance: .; v_gene: TRBV27
CDR3nt: TGTGCCAGCAGCTCACCGGCGAGGGTCGAACGGCGGAACACCGGGGAGCTGTTTTTT; CDR3aa: CASSSPARVERRNTGELFF; j_gene: TRBJ2-2; d_gene: .; abundance: many; v_gene: TRBV7-9
CDR3nt: TGTGCCAGCAGTTTAAATGTCAGGGTCGGCTACACCTTC; CDR3aa: CASSLNVRVGYTF; j_gene: TRBJ1-2; d_gene: .; abundance: many; v_gene: TRBV28
CDR3nt: TGTGCCAGCAGCCAAGACCACAGTGAGGGTCAGCCCCAGCATTTT; CDR3aa: CASSQDHSEGQPQHF; j_gene: TRBJ1-5; d_gene: .; abundance: many; v_gene: TRBV3-1
CDR3nt: TGTGCCAGCAGTCCCTTCGGGACAGGGGACTATGGCTACACCTTC; CDR3aa: CASSPFGTGDYGYTF; j_gene: TRBJ1-2; d_gene: TRBD1; abundance: many; v_gene: TRBV11-2
CDR3nt: TGTGCCAGCTCACCATATGAAGCAAAGTCGTCAGAAGCTTTCTTT; CDR3aa: CASSPYEAKSSEAFF; j_gene: TRBJ1-1; d_gene: .; abundance: few; v_gene: TRBV18
CDR3nt: TGTGCCAGCAGCCGTGGGACAGCCCATAATTCACCCCTCCACTTT; CDR3aa: CASSRGTAHNSPLHF; j_gene: TRBJ1-6; d_gene: TRBD1; abundance: many; v_gene: TRBV3-1
CDR3nt: TGTGCCAGCAGTTTAGGGGCTCCGGGCAATGAGCAGTTCTTC; CDR3aa: CASSLGAPGNEQFF; j_gene: TRBJ2-1; d_gene: .; abundance: many; v_gene: TRBV12-3/TRBV12-4
CDR3nt: TGTGCCAGCAGCTTAGATTCAGGGTATCAGCCCCAGCATTTT; CDR3aa: CASSLDSGYQPQHF; j_gene: TRBJ1-5; d_gene: .; abundance: .; v_gene: TRBV7-9
CDR3nt: TGTGCCAGCAGTACACAGGGGGCGTTGGGCTATGGCTACACCTTC; CDR3aa: CASSTQGALGYGYTF; j_gene: TRBJ1-2; d_gene: TRBD1; abundance: many; v_gene: TRBV12-3/TRBV12-4
CDR3nt: TGTGCCAGCAGCTTAGCGAGAGCAAATGAAAAACTGTTTTTT; CDR3aa: CASSLARANEKLFF; j_gene: TRBJ1-4; d_gene: .; abundance: many; v_gene: TRBV7-9
CDR3nt: TGTGCCAGCAACAGCAAGGAGGGCGCAGACTACAATGAGCAGTTCTTC; CDR3aa: CASNSKEGADYNEQFF; j_gene: TRBJ2-1; d_gene: .; abundance: .; v_gene: TRBV7-9
CDR3nt: TGTGCCAGCAGCTTAGTCCAGTTCTCTGGAAACACCATATATTTT; CDR3aa: CASSLVQFSGNTIYF; j_gene: TRBJ1-3; d_gene: .; abundance: many; v_gene: TRBV11-2
CDR3nt: TGTGCCTGGAGTGTAGGAGCGGGAGGAGGGACAGATACGCAGTATTTT; CDR3aa: CAWSVGAGGGTDTQYF; j_gene: TRBJ2-3; d_gene: TRBD2; abundance: many; v_gene: TRBV30
CDR3nt: TGTGCCAGCAGTACTGCCGACAGGGCGGAGTTCTTC; CDR3aa: CASSTADRAEFF; j_gene: TRBJ2-1; d_gene: TRBD1; abundance: many; v_gene: TRBV27
CDR3nt: TGTGCCAGCAGCTTAGGAGACGGACTAGCGGGAGGCCTAAGCTCCTACAATGAGCAGTTCTTC; CDR3aa: CASSLGDGLAGGLSSYNEQFF; j_gene: TRBJ2-1; d_gene: TRBD2; abundance: .; v_gene: TRBV11-3
CDR3nt: TGTGCCAGCAGTTTACCCGGAGGGCAGCCCCAGTACTTC; CDR3aa: CASSLPGGQPQYF; j_gene: TRBJ2-5; d_gene: .; abundance: many; v_gene: TRBV27
CDR3nt: TGTGCCAGCAGTTTATCCGGGAGAATGTCCTACGAGCAGTACTTC; CDR3aa: CASSLSGRMSYEQYF; j_gene: TRBJ2-7; d_gene: .; abundance: many; v_gene: TRBV12-3/TRBV12-4
CDR3nt: TGTGCCAGCGCCCAGGCGGGAGGGAATGATGAGCAGTTCTTC; CDR3aa: CASAQAGGNDEQFF; j_gene: TRBJ2-1; d_gene: TRBD2; abundance: many; v_gene: TRBV2
CDR3nt: TGTGCCAGCAGCGTGGAAGAATGGCAAGAGACCCAGTACTTC; CDR3aa: CASSVEEWQETQYF; j_gene: TRBJ2-5; d_gene: .; abundance: many; v_gene: TRBV5-8
CDR3nt: TGTGCCAGCAGTCGCCCGGGACAGGGGGGATATGGCTACACCTTC; CDR3aa: CASSRPGQGGYGYTF; j_gene: TRBJ1-2; d_gene: TRBD1; abundance: .; v_gene: TRBV6-2/TRBV6-3
CDR3nt: TGTGCCAGCAGTTCCCCGGGACTAGCGGGGGAGGCAAAAAACATTCAGTACTTC; CDR3aa: CASSSPGLAGEAKNIQYF; j_gene: TRBJ2-4; d_gene: TRBD2; abundance: few; v_gene: TRBV6-5
CDR3nt: TGTGCCAGTAGTATAGAGGGACAGGGGGCGCTCGGCACCGGGGAGCTGTTTTTT; CDR3aa: CASSIEGQGALGTGELFF; j_gene: TRBJ2-2; d_gene: TRBD1; abundance: .; v_gene: TRBV19
CDR3nt: TGCAGTGCTAGAGCGAGCCTAATAGCGGGAGTCTACAATGAGCAGTTCTTC; CDR3aa: CSARASLIAGVYNEQFF; j_gene: TRBJ2-1; d_gene: TRBD2; abundance: many; v_gene: TRBV20-1
CDR3nt: TGTGCCAGCAGTGAAACGGACAGGACGGCCACCTACGAGCAGTACTTC; CDR3aa: CASSETDRTATYEQYF; j_gene: TRBJ2-7; d_gene: TRBD1; abundance: many; v_gene: TRBV2
CDR3nt: TGTGCCAGCAGCCAAGATCTCGGGGAGTTGGGCACAGATACGCAGTATTTT; CDR3aa: CASSQDLGELGTDTQYF; j_gene: TRBJ2-3; d_gene: .; abundance: .; v_gene: TRBV14
CDR3nt: TGTGCCAGCAGCGGACAGACAGGGGAAGTTTACAATGAGCAGTTCTTC; CDR3aa: CASSGQTGEVYNEQFF; j_gene: TRBJ2-1; d_gene: TRBD1; abundance: .; v_gene: TRBV7-6
CDR3nt: TGTGCCAGCAGCCCCCCGGGGGCCCACACCGGGGAGCTGTTTTTT; CDR3aa: CASSPPGAHTGELFF; j_gene: TRBJ2-2; d_gene: .; abundance: many; v_gene: TRBV28
CDR3nt: TGTGCCAGTAGTTATCGGCAAGGAGAGACCGGGGAGCTGTTTTTT; CDR3aa: CASSYRQGETGELFF; j_gene: TRBJ2-2; d_gene: .; abundance: .; v_gene: TRBV19
CDR3nt: TGTGCCAGCAGATCCTCCCCACAGGGAACCTACGAGCAGTACTTC; CDR3aa: CASRSSPQGTYEQYF; j_gene: TRBJ2-7; d_gene: .; abundance: many; v_gene: TRBV2
CDR3nt: TGTGCCAGCAGCCGATTAGCGGGAGGGTCCTACGAGCAGTACTTC; CDR3aa: CASSRLAGGSYEQYF; j_gene: TRBJ2-7; d_gene: TRBD2; abundance: .; v_gene: TRBV11-2
CDR3nt: TGCGCCAGCCGGGATGACAGAGACTACGAGCAGTACTTC; CDR3aa: CASRDDRDYEQYF; j_gene: TRBJ2-7; d_gene: .; abundance: many; v_gene: TRBV10-2
CDR3nt: TGTGCCAGCAGTTTAGGAGGGGGCGCCTATGGCTACACCTTC; CDR3aa: CASSLGGGAYGYTF; j_gene: TRBJ1-2; d_gene: TRBD1; abundance: .; v_gene: TRBV12-3/TRBV12-4
CDR3nt: TGTGCCAGCAGTAGTGTGAACAGGGGCTCCGCCTATGGCTACACCTTC; CDR3aa: CASSSVNRGSAYGYTF; j_gene: TRBJ1-2; d_gene: TRBD1; abundance: .; v_gene: TRBV9
CDR3nt: TGTGCCATCACGCGGGACGGAAACTCTGGAAACACCATATATTTT; CDR3aa: CAITRDGNSGNTIYF; j_gene: TRBJ1-3; d_gene: .; abundance: few; v_gene: TRBV10-3
CDR3nt: TGTGCCATCAGTGATTGGGTTGAAGATAGCGGTGGAAACACCATATATTTT; CDR3aa: CAISDWVEDSGGNTIYF; j_gene: TRBJ1-3; d_gene: .; abundance: .; v_gene: TRBV10-3
CDR3nt: TGTGCCAGCAGCTTACCTAGGTCAGGACTAGCGGGAGATGAGGGCAATGAGCAGTTCTTC; CDR3aa: CASSLPRSGLAGDEGNEQFF; j_gene: TRBJ2-1; d_gene: TRBD2; abundance: .; v_gene: TRBV7-6
CDR3nt: TGTGCCAGCAGCGTAGTTGTAGGACCCTACAATGAGCAGTTCTTC; CDR3aa: CASSVVVGPYNEQFF; j_gene: TRBJ2-1; d_gene: .; abundance: few; v_gene: TRBV9
CDR3nt: TGCGCCAGCAGCCAAGAGGGGCAGTTCTATAATTTGGCCCTCCACTTT; CDR3aa: CASSQEGQFYNLALHF; j_gene: TRBJ1-6; d_gene: .; abundance: .; v_gene: TRBV4-1
CDR3nt: TGCGCCAGCAGCACCTACGGGAGAGCAGATACGCAGTATTTT; CDR3aa: CASSTYGRADTQYF; j_gene: TRBJ2-3; d_gene: .; abundance: many; v_gene: TRBV5-1
CDR3nt: TGTGCCACCAGTGGAGGCACTGAAGCTTTCTTT; CDR3aa: CATSGGTEAFF; j_gene: TRBJ1-1; d_gene: .; abundance: many; v_gene: TRBV24-1
CDR3nt: TGTGCCAGCAGTTTGGGACTTTTCAGGAATAATTCACCCCTCCACTTT; CDR3aa: CASSLGLFRNNSPLHF; j_gene: TRBJ1-6; d_gene: .; abundance: many; v_gene: TRBV12-3/TRBV12-4
CDR3nt: TGTGCCTGGGCCATAGGAGAGACCCAGTACTTC; CDR3aa: CAWAIGETQYF; j_gene: TRBJ2-5; d_gene: .; abundance: .; v_gene: TRBV30
CDR3nt: TGTGCCAGCACCGGACTAGCGGAGCGATACCATGAGCAGTTCTTC; CDR3aa: CASTGLAERYHEQFF; j_gene: TRBJ2-1; d_gene: TRBD2; abundance: many; v_gene: TRBV2
CDR3nt: TGTGCCAGCAGTATCCCACTAGCGGCGGGCACAGATACGCAGTATTTT; CDR3aa: CASSIPLAAGTDTQYF; j_gene: TRBJ2-3; d_gene: TRBD2; abundance: many; v_gene: TRBV27
CDR3nt: TGCGCCAGCCGTAATACGGGAGGCACCTACAATGAGCAGTTCTTC; CDR3aa: CASRNTGGTYNEQFF; j_gene: TRBJ2-1; d_gene: TRBD2; abundance: few; v_gene: TRBV5-1
CDR3nt: TGTGCCAGCAGTTTACTCTGGTTGGGGGCAGATACGCAGTATTTT; CDR3aa: CASSLLWLGADTQYF; j_gene: TRBJ2-3; d_gene: .; abundance: .; v_gene: TRBV27
CDR3nt: TGTGCCAGCAGCCCGGGACTAGCGGGAGGGCTAGGAGAGACCCAGTACTTC; CDR3aa: CASSPGLAGGLGETQYF; j_gene: TRBJ2-5; d_gene: TRBD2; abundance: many; v_gene: TRBV11-3
CDR3nt: TGTGCCAGCAGTTTTTTGGGCCCCGAGGGGAGCGCCAAAAACATTCAGTACTTC; CDR3aa: CASSFLGPEGSAKNIQYF; j_gene: TRBJ2-4; d_gene: .; abundance: many; v_gene: TRBV27
CDR3nt: TGTGCCAGCAGTGACATAGCGGGAGGGGGCACCGGGGAGCTGTTTTTT; CDR3aa: CASSDIAGGGTGELFF; j_gene: TRBJ2-2; d_gene: TRBD2; abundance: many; v_gene: TRBV2
CDR3nt: TGCGCCAGCAGCTTGGCCACCCCGAGGGACAGGGGGAACACTGAAGCTTTCTTT; CDR3aa: CASSLATPRDRGNTEAFF; j_gene: TRBJ1-1; d_gene: TRBD1; abundance: .; v_gene: TRBV5-1
CDR3nt: TGTGCCTGGACTTATTCGGGAGGCCTAGGGGCCCAGTACTTC; CDR3aa: CAWTYSGGLGAQYF; j_gene: TRBJ2-5; d_gene: TRBD2; abundance: many; v_gene: TRBV30
CDR3nt: TGTGCCTGGAGTGGCAGGGGAGCTGGGGCCAACGTCCTGACTTTC; CDR3aa: CAWSGRGAGANVLTF; j_gene: TRBJ2-6; d_gene: .; abundance: few; v_gene: TRBV30